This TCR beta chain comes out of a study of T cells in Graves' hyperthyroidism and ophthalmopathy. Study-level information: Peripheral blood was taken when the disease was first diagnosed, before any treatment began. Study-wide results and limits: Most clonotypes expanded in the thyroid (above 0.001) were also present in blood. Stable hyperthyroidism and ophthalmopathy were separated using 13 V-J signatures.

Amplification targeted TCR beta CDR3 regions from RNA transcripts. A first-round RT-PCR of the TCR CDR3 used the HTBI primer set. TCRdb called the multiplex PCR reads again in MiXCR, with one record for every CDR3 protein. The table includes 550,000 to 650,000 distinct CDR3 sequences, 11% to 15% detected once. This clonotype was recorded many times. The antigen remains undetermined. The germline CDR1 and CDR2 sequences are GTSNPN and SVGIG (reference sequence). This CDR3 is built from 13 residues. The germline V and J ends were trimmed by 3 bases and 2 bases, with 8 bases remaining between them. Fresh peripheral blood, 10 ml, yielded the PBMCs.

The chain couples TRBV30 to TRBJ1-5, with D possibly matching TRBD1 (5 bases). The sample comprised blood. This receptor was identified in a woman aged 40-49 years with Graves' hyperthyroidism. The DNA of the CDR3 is TGTGCCTGGAGGTCGGGGGGCAATCAGCCCCAGCATTTT. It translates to CAWRSGGNQPQHF.